The 28 T cell receptor beta chains listed next were all sequenced from one sample in a study of OX40 agonist ivuxolimab in advanced cancers. Some clones are missing from TCRdb's copy, which holds only in-frame ones; the method was immunoSEQ multiplex PCR. The sample has under 50,000 clones, roughly 90% seen once; the top ten hold roughly 7.8%. The sequencing here drew on CD4+ or CD8+ T cells sorted from blood, taken in a trial of the OX40 agonist ivuxolimab. Every receptor here comes from an adult with an advanced solid tumor such as melanoma, head and neck, liver or kidney cancer.

The genes are TRBV19 and TRBJ2-5; TRBD2 matches 12 bases. Germline V gene data show CDR1 as LNHDA and CDR2 as SQIVND (reference sequence). The length of the CDR3 is 15 residues. The V gene end was trimmed by 9 bases and the J gene end by 4 bases; junction bases not matched to a gene: 9. In nucleotides, the CDR3 is TGTGCCAGCGGAATACTAGCGGGAGGACGAGAGACCCAGTACTTC. Protein sequence: CASGILAGGRETQYF.

This sequence joins TRBV29-1 and TRBJ2-1; 11 bases are shared with TRBD2. The CDR3 covers 16 residues. With V trimmed by 2 bases and J by 8 bases, 11 bases remained unmatched. Germline V CDR1 and CDR2: SQVTM, ANQGSEA. As DNA, the CDR3 is TGCAGCGTTGAAATACCGGGACTAGCGGCCCGGGATGAGCAGTTCTTC. Its protein product is CSVEIPGLAARDEQFF.

The chain employs TRBV19 and TRBJ1-1; D remains unclear. CDR3 length equals 12 residues. Germline V gene lookup returns CDR1 LNHDA and CDR2 SQIVND (reference sequence). CDR3 DNA sequence: TGTGTCTCGGCGAGTCCGAACACTGAAGCTTTCTTT. It yields the protein CVSASPNTEAFF.

J is TRBJ2-1 and V is TRBV9, with D possibly being TRBD2 (5 bases). The CDR3 extends over 15 amino acids. Germline V CDR1 and CDR2: SGDLS, YYNGEE. Trimming cost V 0 bases and J 4 bases, with 11 bases left between them. For the CDR3, the DNA is TGTGCCAGCAGCGTAGATCTAGCAGATTACAATGAGCAGTTCTTC. It encodes CASSVDLADYNEQFF.

The chain links TRBV7-9 to TRBJ2-5, with TRBD2 as a possible D gene (5 bases). The CDR3 consists of 16 residues. Germline V gives CDR1 SEHNR, CDR2 FQNEAQ (reference sequence). Trimming removed 4 bases at V and 0 bases at J, with 15 bases between. Written as DNA, the CDR3 is TGTGCCAGCAGCTCTTTAGACGGCGGGTACCAAGAGACCCAGTACTTC. Encoded protein: CASSSLDGGYQETQYF.

The V gene is TRBV6-1, the J gene TRBJ2-5; TRBD1 might be the D (5 bases). The germline V gene encodes CDR1 MNHNS and CDR2 SASEGT. The CDR3 sequence is 17 residues long. The V end was cut by 6 bases, the J end by 1 base, with 21 bases between. CDR3 bases: TGTGCCAGCAGCGAAACCTCCCAGGGTAAGAGCCAAGAGACCCAGTACTTC. This translates into CASSETSQGKSQETQYF.

The chain links TRBV7-9 to TRBJ2-2; D might be TRBD2 (6 bases). CDR1 is SEHNR, CDR2 FQNEAQ, per germline (reference sequence). This CDR3 has 15 amino acids. The V end was cut by 4 bases, the J end by 4 bases, with 13 bases between. The CDR3 is CASSSHPGVTGELFF. CDR3 nucleotide sequence: TGTGCCAGCAGCTCCCACCCGGGGGTCACCGGGGAGCTGTTTTTT. The full variable domain, with the rest looked up from reference TRBV7-9 and TRBJ2-2, is DTGVSQNPRHKITKRGQNVTFRCDPISEHNRLYWYRQTLGQGPEFLTYFQNEAQLEKSRLLSDRFSAERPKGSFSTLEIQRTEQGDSAMYLCASSSHPGVTGELFFGEGSRLTVL.

The V call is TRBV7-2, the J call TRBJ2-7; D may correspond to TRBD1 or TRBD2 (7 bases each). The V end lost 5 bases, the J end lost 7 bases, and 15 bases lay between the germline ends. There are 13 residues in the CDR3. Germline CDR1 is SGHTA and CDR2 is FQGNSA. As DNA, the CDR3 is TGTGCCAGCAGCCCCAGGGGGGGGCAAGAGCAGTACTTC. It translates to CASSPRGGQEQYF.

V and J are TRBV28 and TRBJ2-3; D is ambiguous. Trimming removed 3 bases at V and 5 bases at J, with 18 bases between. This CDR3 has 16 residues. CDR1 and CDR2 from the germline V gene are MDHEN and SYDVKM. Here the CDR3 DNA reads TGTGCCAGCAGTTTCGTTCAGACAAGGGCCAAAGATACGCAGTATTTT. It translates to CASSFVQTRAKDTQYF.

The J gene is TRBJ2-5, the V gene TRBV4-3; 14 bases line up with TRBD2. V shed 4 bases and J 4 bases; nucleotides not matched to a gene: 8. This CDR3 region has 17 residues. Germline loops: CDR1 LGHNA, CDR2 YSLEER. This CDR3 is CASSLSGLAGELETQYF. For the CDR3, the DNA is TGCGCCAGCAGCCTTTCGGGACTAGCGGGAGAGTTAGAGACCCAGTACTTC.

The sample holds a few counts of this clone. The rearrangement links TRBV5-1 to TRBJ2-6, with TRBD1 identical over 9 bases. This CDR3 region has 18 residues. V lost 0 bases and J lost 4; bases outside the gene matches: 8. Germline V gene sequence: CDR1 SGHRS, CDR2 YFSETQ. CDR3 bases: TGCGCCAGCAGCTTGGCCGAGACAGGGGGATTCGGGGCCAACGTCCTGACTTTC. It codes for CASSLAETGGFGANVLTF.

The chain joins TRBV13 to TRBJ1-4, with D tentatively TRBD1 (6 bases). Trimming took 0 bases from V and 7 from J, leaving 12 bases between them. The length of the CDR3 is 15 residues. In germline, CDR1 is PRHDT, CDR2 FYEKMQ (reference sequence). The CDR3 loop reads CASSLGLRGPEKLFF. The DNA of the CDR3 is TGTGCCAGCAGCTTAGGCCTCAGGGGCCCTGAAAAACTGTTTTTT.

For the CDR3, the DNA is TGTGCCTGGACGACTAGCAGCAATGAGCAGTTCTTC. Translated: CAWTTSSNEQFF. The gene calls are TRBV30 and TRBJ2-1, with 7 bases aligning to TRBD2. Per the germline V gene, CDR1 is GTSNPN and CDR2 is SVGIG (reference sequence). V was clipped by 4 bases and J by 6 bases; unmatched bases: 3. The CDR3 sequence is 12 residues long. Full variable domain (remainder filled in from reference TRBV30 and TRBJ2-1): SQTIHQWPATLVQPVGSPLSLECTVEGTSNPNLYWYRQAAGRGLQLLFYSVGIGQISSEVPQNLSASRPQDRQFILSSKKLLLSDSGFYLCAWTTSSNEQFFGPGTRLTVL.

V gene TRBV27 combines with J gene TRBJ1-5; unclear D gene. The CDR3 extends over 14 amino acids. The germline CDR1 and CDR2 sequences are MNHEY and SMNVEV (reference sequence). V was cut by 6 bases and J by 0 bases, with 9 bases left in between. CDR3 protein: CASSPNYSNQPQHF. The CDR3 nucleotides read TGTGCCAGCAGCCCAAATTATAGCAATCAGCCCCAGCATTTT.

The chain is built from TRBV7-3 and TRBJ2-1, with 11 bases identical to TRBD2. This CDR3 is built from 14 residues. The ends lost 5 bases at V and 8 bases at J; junction bases unmatched: 5. The germline gives CDR1 SGHTA, CDR2 FQGTGA. The CDR3 here is CASSRTSGWDEQFF. The CDR3 nucleotides read TGTGCCAGCAGCCGGACTAGCGGGTGGGATGAGCAGTTCTTC.

The V and J genes are TRBV5-1 and TRBJ1-5, with a possible D match to TRBD1 (5 bases). The CDR3 is made up of 15 amino acids. Trimming left V 2 bases short and J 0 bases short, with 9 bases between. The germline gives CDR1 SGHRS, CDR2 YFSETQ. The CDR3 coding sequence is TGCGCCAGCAGCTTCGACAGTAATAGCAATCAGCCCCAGCATTTT. This gives the protein CASSFDSNSNQPQHF. The full variable domain, with the rest looked up from reference TRBV5-1 and TRBJ1-5, is KAGVTQTPRYLIKTRGQQVTLSCSPISGHRSVSWYQQTPGQGLQFLFEYFSETQRNKGNFPGRFSGRQFSNSRSEMNVSTLELGDSALYLCASSFDSNSNQPQHFGDGTRLSIL.

In DNA form, the CDR3 reads TGTGCCAGCACCACGACCCTGGACGGGACTGAAGCTTTCTTT. Its protein product is CASTTTLDGTEAFF. The V call is TRBV7-2, the J call TRBJ1-1; D unresolved. Per germline, CDR1 SGHTA and CDR2 FQGNSA. The CDR3 contains 14 residues. V shed 7 bases and J shed 5 bases, with 17 bases lying between them.

The chain joins TRBV13 to TRBJ2-2, with D perhaps TRBD1 (7 bases). V was shortened by 4 bases and J by 4 bases, with 10 bases between the two germline ends. From germline, CDR1 is PRHDT and CDR2 FYEKMQ (reference sequence). There are 14 residues in the CDR3. The CDR3 here is CASSWRGRTGELFF. The CDR3 region has the DNA TGTGCCAGCAGCTGGAGGGGGCGCACCGGGGAGCTGTTTTTT.

CDR3 region: CASSLTGGLLSGANVLTF. DNA for the CDR3: TGTGCCAGCAGCCTAACAGGGGGGCTACTCTCTGGGGCCAACGTCCTGACTTTC. V gene TRBV11-3 combines with J gene TRBJ2-6, with 8 nucleotides matching TRBD1. Germline trimming cut 5 bases from V and 0 bases from J; bases unmatched to any gene: 9. Germline V gene data show CDR1 as SGHNT and CDR2 as YENEEA. The CDR3 is 18 amino acids.

The table lists this clone with a count of one. V usage is TRBV2 and J usage is TRBJ2-5, with 8 bases that match TRBD2. The ends lost 6 bases at V and 4 bases at J; junction bases unmatched: 7. The CDR3 spans 14 residues. Germline lookup yields CDR1 SNHLY and CDR2 FYNNEI. The CDR3 DNA is TGTGCCAGCAGACCTCGGGGGGGCCCAGAGACCCAGTACTTC. Translation gives CASRPRGGPETQYF.

This sequence joins TRBV9 and TRBJ1-1, with a possible D match to TRBD1 (6 bases). Germline CDR1 is SGDLS and CDR2 is YYNGEE. The V end lost 0 bases, the J end lost 11 bases, and 20 bases lay between the germline ends. The CDR3 spans 15 residues. CDR3: CASSVGPSSTGNAFF. The CDR3 DNA reads TGTGCCAGCAGCGTAGGCCCCTCATCGACAGGTAACGCTTTCTTT.

This clone occurred a few times. Written as DNA, the CDR3 is TGTGCCAGCTCACCGACGACCGGGACAGGGGATAGGGCCGGGGAGCTGTTTTTT. Residues: CASSPTTGTGDRAGELFF. The rearrangement joins TRBV18 to TRBJ2-2, with 10 bases that match TRBD1. The V segment lost 3 bases and the J segment 6 bases; nucleotides outside the gene matches: 13. The CDR3 extends over 18 amino acids. The V gene's germline CDR1 is KGHSH and CDR2 LQKENI.

The chain combines TRBV10-2 with TRBJ2-7; 7 bases map to TRBD1. V shed 6 bases, J shed 2 bases, and the junction held 7 bases outside the gene matches. The CDR3 is 14 amino acids. Germline CDR1 and CDR2: WSHSY and SAAADI. CDR3 sequence (DNA): TGCGCCAGCAGGATGGGACAGCTAACCTACGAGCAGTACTTC. It encodes CASRMGQLTYEQYF.

The rearrangement uses TRBV6-5 and TRBJ2-7; 7 positions agree with TRBD1. CDR1 is MNHEY, CDR2 SVGAGI, per germline. CDR3 length: 15 residues. The V gene end was trimmed by 4 bases and the J gene end by 2 bases; junction bases not matched to a gene: 8. The CDR3 is CASSSPGGVTYEQYF. CDR3 coding DNA: TGTGCCAGCAGTTCCCCAGGGGGAGTTACCTACGAGCAGTACTTC.

The chain employs TRBV5-1 and TRBJ2-3, with 8 bases aligning to TRBD2. Per germline, CDR1 SGHRS and CDR2 YFSETQ. The junction had 2 bases not matched to a gene; V was cut back by 2 bases and J by 0 bases. The CDR3 consists of 15 residues. The CDR3 region is CASSFSGTSTDTQYF. The DNA for the CDR3 is TGCGCCAGCAGCTTTAGCGGGACTAGCACAGATACGCAGTATTTT. Full variable domain (missing parts from reference TRBV5-1 and TRBJ2-3): KAGVTQTPRYLIKTRGQQVTLSCSPISGHRSVSWYQQTPGQGLQFLFEYFSETQRNKGNFPGRFSGRQFSNSRSEMNVSTLELGDSALYLCASSFSGTSTDTQYFGPGTRLTVL.

The CDR3 sequence: CASSYTSGRAYEQYF. CDR3 coding DNA: TGTGCCAGCAGTTACACTAGCGGGAGGGCCTACGAGCAGTACTTC. This chain links TRBV6-5 with TRBJ2-7, with 13 bases that match TRBD2. CDR1 MNHEY and CDR2 SVGAGI come from the germline V gene. V shed 2 bases, J shed 2 bases, and the junction held 0 bases outside the gene matches. The CDR3 is made up of 15 amino acids.

The chain combines TRBV7-2 with TRBJ1-6; 10 nucleotides agree with TRBD1. CDR3 length equals 15 residues. The germline CDR1 and CDR2 sequences are SGHTA and FQGNSA. The V gene end was trimmed by 3 bases and the J gene end by 7 bases; junction bases not matched to a gene: 3. In DNA form, the CDR3 reads TGTGCCAGCAGCTTTGCGGGACAGGGGAATTCACCCCTCCACTTT. It yields the protein CASSFAGQGNSPLHF.

The genes are TRBV19 and TRBJ2-7; maybe TRBD2 (6 bases). The CDR3 totals 15 residues. V was trimmed by 5 bases and J by 4 bases, leaving 18 bases between them. Germline V gene lookup returns CDR1 LNHDA and CDR2 SQIVND (reference sequence). DNA for the CDR3: TGTGCCAGTAGTCCCCTGATCGCGGGGAATTACGAGCAGTACTTC. Translation gives CASSPLIAGNYEQYF.